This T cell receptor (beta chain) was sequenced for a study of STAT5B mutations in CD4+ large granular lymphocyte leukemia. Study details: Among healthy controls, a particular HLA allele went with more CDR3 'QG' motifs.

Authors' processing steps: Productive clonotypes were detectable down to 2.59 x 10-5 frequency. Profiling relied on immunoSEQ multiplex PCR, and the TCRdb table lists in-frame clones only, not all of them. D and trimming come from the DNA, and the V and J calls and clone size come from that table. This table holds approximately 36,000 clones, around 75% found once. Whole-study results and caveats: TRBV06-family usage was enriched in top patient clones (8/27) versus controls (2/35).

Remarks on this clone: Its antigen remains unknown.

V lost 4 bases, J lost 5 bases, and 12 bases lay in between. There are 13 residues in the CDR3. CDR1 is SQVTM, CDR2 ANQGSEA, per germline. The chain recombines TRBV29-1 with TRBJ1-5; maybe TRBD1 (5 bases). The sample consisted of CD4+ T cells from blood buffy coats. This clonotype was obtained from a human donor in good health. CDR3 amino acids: CSVGEGADQPQHF. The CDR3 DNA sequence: TGCAGCGTTGGAGAAGGGGCGGATCAGCCCCAGCATTTT.